This T cell receptor (beta chain) was identified during a study of shared clonotypes between healthy human individuals. Study as a whole: Participating donors consisted of two women and a few men aged 18 to 49.

The CDR3 spans 13 residues. Germline-derived CDR1 and CDR2 are SGHTA and FQGTGA. Sequencing was performed with immunoSEQ multiplex PCR; in TCRdb, only in-frame clones are kept and a portion is missing. The sample includes about 480,000 clones, over 75% of them seen just once. A word on this clone: A single base is all that separates this from a far larger clone, so a read error is likely.

What was sequenced was PBMCs. This clonotype was obtained from a woman in her 40s in good health. Some clones in this sample may be carry-over from other donors' samples. The genes are TRBV7-3 and TRBJ1-6; 7 bases line up with TRBD1. As DNA, the CDR3 is TGTGCCAGCAGCACGGGACAGAATTCACACCTCCACTTT. It encodes CASSTGQNSHLHF. The variable domain in full, completed from reference TRBV7-3 and TRBJ1-6, reads GAGVSQTPSNKVTEKGKYVELRCDPISGHTALYWYRQSLGQGPEFLIYFQGTGAADDSGLPNDRFFAVRPEGSVSTLKIQRTERGDSAVYLCASSTGQNSHLHFGNGTRLTVT.